Listed below are T cell receptor beta chains from one sample, sequenced in a study of blood T cell repertoires in COVID-19. TCRdb's copy holds only in-frame clones and misses some; the assay was immunoSEQ multiplex PCR. Among hundreds of thousands of clones listed, more than 80% were seen once. Sequenced sample: PBMCs or T cells enriched from blood (not recorded which). The receptors stem from a man aged 50-60 years who had been exposed to COVID-19. Both conserved end residues are part of each CDR3. The D gene is left open where the match is weak. Size values are once, few and many counts, or a class for expanded clones, and some rows have none.

abundance,j_gene,d_gene,v_gene,CDR3aa,CDR3nt
-,TRBJ2-5,TRBD2,TRBV11-2,CASSSQWPASGKETQYF,TGTGCCAGCAGCTCCCAGTGGCCGGCTAGCGGTAAAGAGACCCAGTACTTC
once,TRBJ2-2,-,TRBV28,CASSLTSKREVGELFF,TGTGCCAGCAGTTTAACGTCGAAAAGGGAGGTCGGGGAGCTGTTTTTT
-,TRBJ1-4,TRBD1,TRBV9,CASSVEPQGAYEKLFF,TGTGCCAGCAGCGTAGAACCCCAGGGGGCTTATGAAAAACTGTTTTTT
-,TRBJ2-2,-,TRBV9,CASSVEGRNTGELFF,TGTGCCAGCAGCGTAGAAGGGAGGAACACCGGGGAGCTGTTTTTT
-,TRBJ2-1,TRBD1,TRBV27,CASSLLDRGVNEQFF,TGTGCCAGCAGTTTATTGGACAGGGGGGTCAATGAGCAGTTCTTC
-,TRBJ1-2,TRBD1,TRBV24-1,CATRGTGIEGYTF,TGTGCCACCAGAGGGACAGGGATCGAAGGCTACACCTTC
-,TRBJ2-1,-,TRBV19,CASKVGRAQFF,TGTGCCAGTAAGGTCGGGCGGGCACAGTTCTTC
-,TRBJ2-7,TRBD2,TRBV11-2,CASRAYSSGGYEQYF,TGTGCCAGCAGAGCTTATTCTAGCGGGGGGTACGAGCAGTACTTC
-,TRBJ1-1,-,TRBV11-1,CASSLESGQHGSWVGF,TGTGCCAGCAGCTTAGAGTCAGGGCAACACGGATCTTGGGTTGGATTT
-,TRBJ1-1,TRBD1,TRBV5-1,CASSLVQGPSTEAFF,TGCGCCAGCAGCTTGGTACAGGGGCCGAGCACTGAAGCTTTCTTT
-,TRBJ1-1,-,TRBV7-3,CASSLNTGNTEAFF,TGTGCCAGCTCTCTCAATACGGGGAACACTGAAGCTTTCTTT
-,TRBJ1-6,-,TRBV3-1/TRBV3-2,CASSKHTAASYNSPLHF,TGTGCCAGCAGCAAACATACAGCGGCCTCCTATAATTCACCCCTCCACTTT
-,TRBJ2-3,TRBD1,TRBV3-1/TRBV3-2,CASSQVPGGFADTQYF,TGTGCCAGCAGCCAAGTTCCAGGGGGTTTCGCAGATACGCAGTATTTT
few,TRBJ1-5,TRBD1,TRBV19,CASSQGVRQPQHF,TGTGCCAGTAGCCAGGGGGTTCGTCAGCCCCAGCATTTT
-,TRBJ1-1,-,TRBV5-6,CASSLIRGRGMNTEAFF,TGTGCCAGCAGCTTGATACGGGGCAGGGGAATGAACACTGAAGCTTTCTTT
-,TRBJ1-2,TRBD1,TRBV12-3/TRBV12-4,CATKPGTGIGYTF,TGTGCCACGAAACCCGGGACAGGGATTGGCTACACCTTC
-,TRBJ2-1,-,TRBV7-9,CASRTRTESSYNEQFF,TGTGCCAGCAGAACCCGGACAGAAAGCTCCTACAATGAGCAGTTCTTC
-,TRBJ1-6,TRBD1,TRBV5-4,CASSIDRGWGSPLHF,TGTGCCAGCAGCATTGACAGGGGTTGGGGTTCACCCCTCCACTTT
once,TRBJ1-5,-,TRBV7-8,CASSSGRVGLPQHF,TGTGCCAGCAGCTCGGGGAGGGTAGGTCTGCCCCAGCATTTT
-,TRBJ1-6,-,TRBV10-1,CASRTTEPYNSPLHF,TGCGCCAGCAGAACGACAGAGCCATATAATTCACCCCTCCACTTT
-,TRBJ1-2,-,TRBV5-1,CASSPPLDSNYGYTF,TGCGCCAGCAGCCCCCCCTTGGACAGTAACTATGGCTACACCTTC
-,TRBJ1-2,-,TRBV27,CASSSNSGQTYGYTF,TGTGCCAGCAGTTCGAATTCGGGACAAACCTATGGCTACACCTTC
-,TRBJ2-5,-,TRBV5-1,CASSFGGEETQYF,TGCGCCAGCAGCTTCGGAGGGGAAGAGACCCAGTACTTC
-,TRBJ1-4,-,TRBV19,CASSILGTANEKLFF,TGTGCCAGTAGTATTTTGGGCACCGCTAATGAAAAACTGTTTTTT
-,TRBJ2-3,TRBD2,TRBV5-1,CASSLAGLAGGWDTQYF,TGCGCCAGCAGCTTGGCCGGTCTAGCGGGGGGTTGGGATACGCAGTATTTT
-,TRBJ1-2,-,TRBV7-8,CASSTKRTALNYGYTF,TGTGCCAGCAGCACCAAAAGGACAGCTCTTAACTATGGCTACACCTTC